This entry describes one T cell receptor beta chain. Its antigen has not been determined. Base qualities are not at hand, and no much larger clone is one base apart. CDR1 LNHNV and CDR2 YYDKDF were looked up in the germline V gene (reference sequence). Spanning cysteine to phenylalanine, the CDR3 consists of 15 amino acids. Only CDR3 DNA is held: 45 bases, read in frame from base 1. Relative to germline, V is 0 bases shorter and J is 4 bases shorter, with 12 bases between their ends. The library came from the immunoSEQ multiplex PCR assay. For the multiplex PCR, a mixture combining 60 forward primers for TCR Vbeta segments and 13 reverse primers for TCR Jbeta segments was used. The CDR3 region of rearranged TCR beta genes was amplified from genomic DNA by a multiplex PCR assay. The Illumina HiSeq System was used to sequence the amplified TCR beta libraries as 87-base-pair reads. Turning to the authors' computational methods: In a later analysis, some 80 million unique TCR beta chains were counted across the roughly 700 repertoires, and roughly 11 million of these chains were shared by at least two donors. A nearest-neighbor algorithm error-corrected the raw reads and collapsed the reads into unique sequences, merging closely related sequences to remove PCR and sequencing errors. Alignment of CDR3 sequences to IMGT reference sequences was used to assign V, D and J gene segments. Each retained sequence needed at least a six-nucleotide match to both a V gene segment and a J gene segment. Rearrangements were classified as productive when the CDR3 lacked stop codons and remained in frame with V and J, and all other rearrangements were classified as non-productive. CDR3 was defined by IMGT convention, running from the second conserved V-encoded cysteine to the conserved J-encoded phenylalanine. Sequences without an unambiguous match to a single V gene segment were excluded from the earlier analysis of about 600 of the donors. In an earlier analysis of several hundred of the donors, V segments were called functional above 56.7% productive rearrangements and were called segregating when the between-donor standard deviation exceeded 5%. A statistical classification framework was built to diagnose cytomegalovirus status from the catalog of TCR beta chain sequences. In a later analysis, V and J genes were assigned by comparing TCR nucleotide sequences against IMGT/GENE-DB human TR gene sequences. A later analysis assigned CDR3 sequences and most-parsimonious VDJ recombination scenarios with the TCRdist pipeline. In a later analysis, each TCR beta chain was defined by its CDR3 amino acid sequence together with its V-gene family, and reads without a unique V-gene family were excluded. To address suspected cross-contamination and a sequencing artifact, a later analysis removed approximately 600 highly shared, low-generation-probability nucleotide sequences. For each public chain, a later analysis derived a clonal expansion index from normalized ranks of inferred template counts within each repertoire. In a later analysis, generation probabilities were computed with a VDJ recombination model fitted to out-of-frame rearrangements, and the resulting probabilities were checked against IGoR. Hypergeometric tests were used in a later analysis to score TCR-TCR, TCR-HLA and TCR-CMV co-occurrence, with a repertoire-size bias correction applied to the TCR pairs. False discovery rates were estimated in a later analysis by permuting HLA or CMV assignments 20 times. In a later analysis, co-occurring TCRs were grouped using DBSCAN, with TCRdist sequence similarity added in when clustering inside HLA-allele-positive subsets. For co-occurrence clustering, repertoires with fewer than 30,000 or more than 120,000 public chains were excluded, along with 4 to 6 repertoires with anomalous nucleotide sharing. TCRdb carries this immuneACCESS record with in-frame sequences only. Its versions omit some clonotypes, under half of them owing to an unresolved V gene in the studies checked, with the rest unexplained. V, J and clone size are those of that table, while D and trimming were read from the DNA. This sample lists 75,000 to 90,000 clones; around 84% were detected once. The top ten clones comprise around 4.2% of the sample.

The cohort was made up of several hundred healthy bone marrow donors. Cohort members were all nominally healthy when sampled, although unrecorded immune exposures were likely present. The donor was CMV seronegative and was included in the group of 352 seronegative cohort members. Each donor provided a peripheral blood sample, and peripheral blood mononuclear cells were used for TCR beta sequencing. The Qiagen DNeasy Blood Extraction Kit was used to extract genomic DNA from the blood cell samples. The data derive from a study of cytomegalovirus exposure and HLA in healthy donors (dated by TCRdb to 2016 to 2017). With respect to the entire study: According to an earlier analysis of 587 of the donors, about 179 million T cells yielded 117 million unique TCR beta sequences and 276 Gb of sequence data. About 300 gigabases of sequencing data and tens of millions of unique TCR sequences were included in an early release covering about 620 HLA-typed donors. The genetic ancestry cluster associated with self-reported Caucasian donors included roughly four fifths of the approximately 400 genotyped donors. The study aimed to test whether cataloging public T cell receptors could reveal signatures of past pathogen exposure. The study used immunosequencing to profile the T cell repertoires of 600 to 850 subjects and linked those repertoires to cytomegalovirus serostatus. Along with the approximately 600-subject first cohort, a separate validation cohort of about 110 different subjects was used. To predict cytomegalovirus infection status, the study combined high-throughput TCR immunosequencing, statistical association of individual TCRs with disease status, and machine learning. A later analysis re-analyzed previously published TCR beta repertoires from 660 or so donors and added high-resolution HLA genotyping to study TCR occurrence patterns. Rather than drawing on any new phenotypic data, the later analysis identified candidate immune exposures from TCR beta sequences and the way those sequences occurred across donors. An earlier analysis of several hundred of the donors applied high-throughput TCR beta sequencing to assess whether each TCR beta V gene segment acted as functional or pseudogenic. Donor age, sex, ethnicity and CMV serostatus were compiled together with the repertoire data. In a later genetic analysis, genome-wide SNP genotypes for about 65% of the roughly 670 donors were used, and that subset was treated as a discovery cohort. All discovery cohort repertoires had been generated using a single sequencing platform. HLA typing covered class I and class II loci at four-digit resolution. The number of typed donors differed by locus: about 629-630 for A, B, C, DRB1 and DQB1; 522 for DQA1; 606 for DPA1; and some 470 for DPB1. About five DR-DQ haplotypes were treated as single units for association and clustering because of strong linkage in the cohort. Across roughly 420 genotyped donors of the cohort, an average of about 240,000 unique TCR beta nucleotide sequences per donor were sequenced, and roughly a sixth of those sequences were non-productive.

General conclusions and limits of the study: Because counts were too low, 15 to 20 rarely observed V segments, including chromosome 9 orphons, were excluded from the earlier analysis of some 590 of the donors. Specific HLA alleles were associated with 15,000 to 20,000 TCR beta sequences at a false discovery rate of 0.05 in a later analysis. Linkage disequilibrium might explain the correlated functional status among segregating V segments, but an unknown experimental factor could not be excluded. In a later analysis, HLA-associated TCR beta chains were found to be more clonally expanded and to have lower generation probabilities than equally common non-associated chains. The authors suggested that the approach could potentially be generalized to other disease states and immunological phenotypes. An earlier analysis of approximately 570 of the donors showed that most TCR beta V segments appeared in productive rearrangements either about 87% or about 30% of the time, which broadly matched IMGT annotations. A later analysis found that TCR association rates varied across HLA loci, with DRB1 alleles showing the most associated TCRs and HLA-C alleles the fewest. According to a later genetic analysis, donors in an Asian-associated ancestry cluster had fewer N-insertions in productive TCRs than the approximately 670-donor mean. HLA typing was unavailable for some donors at each locus, so association tests used only the typed subset. The study gave a list of roughly 150 TCR beta chains associated with cytomegalovirus. The classifier was reported to diagnose cytomegalovirus status with high specificity and sensitivity in both the original cohort and the validation cohort. The only immune exposure information available for the cohort was CMV serostatus. Several of the top co-occurrence clusters appeared to be linked to parvovirus B19, influenza, CMV and Epstein-Barr virus, according to a later analysis. The 87-base-pair reads could not distinguish some IMGT-functional V segments, including TRBV6-2 and TRBV6-3, so those segments were excluded. The presence/absence analyses assumed that sequencing depth was roughly uniform across donors, and that assumption may not be true. In a later genetic analysis, a missense DCLRE1C variant was associated with V-gene and J-gene trimming of TCR beta chains, and the association was replicated in an independent cohort. Three of the identified cytomegalovirus-associated TCR beta chains were confirmed in vitro to be specific for cytomegalovirus antigens. When HLA alleles, especially DR and DQ, strongly co-occurred, attributing TCR associations to individual alleles was difficult. A further reported finding was that TCR beta sequences accurately predicted the HLA-A and HLA-B alleles for most subjects in the first cohort. A cluster of highly shared sequence variants was judged likely to represent a technical artifact of the sequencing pipeline. In this cohort, only TCR beta chains were sequenced, and detectable features were limited by the absence of alpha or paired-chain data. According to a later analysis, most CMV-associated TCR beta chains appeared to be HLA-restricted, and the HLA associations seemed to be driven largely by CMV exposure. Most TCR sequences were observed very rarely across donors, whereas some public TCRs were present in many individuals.

The receptor was isolated from a middle-aged man in good health and CMV-seronegative. The rearrangement joined TRBV15 to TRBJ2-5, and TRBD1 may be the D gene, going by 5 matching bases. Sequenced material: PBMCs. The nucleotide sequence reads TGTGCCACCAGCAGAGACAGGGTTCCGGGAGAGACCCAGTACTTC. It translates as CATSRDRVPGETQYF. The variable domain in full, with residues beyond the CDR3 obtained from the reference TRBV15 and TRBJ2-5 genes, is DAMVIQNPRYQVTQFGKPVTLSCSQTLNHNVMYWYQQKSSQAPKLLFHYYDKDFNNEADTPDNFQSRRPNTSFCFLDIRSPGLGDTAMYLCATSRDRVPGETQYFGPGTRLLVL.